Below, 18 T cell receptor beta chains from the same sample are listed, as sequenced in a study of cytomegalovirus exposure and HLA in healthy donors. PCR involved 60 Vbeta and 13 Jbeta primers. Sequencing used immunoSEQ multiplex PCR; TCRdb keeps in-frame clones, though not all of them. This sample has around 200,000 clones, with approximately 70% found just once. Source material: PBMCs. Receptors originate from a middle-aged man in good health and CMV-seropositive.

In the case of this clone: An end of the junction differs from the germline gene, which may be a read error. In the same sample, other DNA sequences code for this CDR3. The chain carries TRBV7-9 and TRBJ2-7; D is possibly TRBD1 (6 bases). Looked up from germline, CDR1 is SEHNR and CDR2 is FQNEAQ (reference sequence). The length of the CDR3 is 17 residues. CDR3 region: CASSLDGERGSWYEQYF. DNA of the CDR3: TGTGCCAGCAGCTTAGACGGAGAGAGGGGGAGTTGGTACGAACAGTACTTC.

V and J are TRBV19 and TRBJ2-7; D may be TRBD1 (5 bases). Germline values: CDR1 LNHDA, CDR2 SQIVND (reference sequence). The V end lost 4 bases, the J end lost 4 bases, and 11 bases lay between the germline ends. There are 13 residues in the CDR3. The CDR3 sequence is CASSTAPGYEQYF. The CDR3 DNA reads TGTGCCAGTAGTACCGCCCCAGGGTACGAGCAGTACTTC.

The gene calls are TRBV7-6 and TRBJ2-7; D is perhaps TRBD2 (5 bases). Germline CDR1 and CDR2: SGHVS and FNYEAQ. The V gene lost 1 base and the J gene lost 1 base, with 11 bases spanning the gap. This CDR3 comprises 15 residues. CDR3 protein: CASSLDPGISYEQYF. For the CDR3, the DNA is TGTGCCAGCAGCTTAGACCCGGGGATTTCCTACGAGCAGTACTTC.

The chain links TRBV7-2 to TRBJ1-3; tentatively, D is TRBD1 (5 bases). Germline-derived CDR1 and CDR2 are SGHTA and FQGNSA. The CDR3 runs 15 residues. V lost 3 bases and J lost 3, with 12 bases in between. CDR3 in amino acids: CASSFPGGSGNTIYF. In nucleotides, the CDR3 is TGTGCCAGCAGCTTCCCGGGGGGTAGTGGAAACACCATATATTTT.

The CDR3 region has the DNA TGTGCCAGCTCACCACCGATCGCAGCCACAGGTGCTGAAGCTTTCTTT. Encoded protein: CASSPPIAATGAEAFF. This chain joins TRBV18 and TRBJ1-1; D might be TRBD1 (5 bases). The CDR3 has 16 amino acids. The V and J ends lost 0 bases and 6 bases respectively, with 17 bases between them. CDR1 and CDR2 from the germline V gene are KGHSH and LQKENI.

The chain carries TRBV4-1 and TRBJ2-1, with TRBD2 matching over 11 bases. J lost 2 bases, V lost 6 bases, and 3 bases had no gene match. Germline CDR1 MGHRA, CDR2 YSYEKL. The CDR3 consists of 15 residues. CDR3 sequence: CASRRLAGTYNEQFF. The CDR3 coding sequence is TGCGCCAGCAGACGACTAGCGGGGACCTACAATGAGCAGTTCTTC.

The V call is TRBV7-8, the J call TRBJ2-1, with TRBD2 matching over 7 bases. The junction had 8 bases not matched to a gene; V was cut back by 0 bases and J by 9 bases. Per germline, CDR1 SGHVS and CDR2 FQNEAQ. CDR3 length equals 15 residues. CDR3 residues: CASSLAGGSGGEQFF. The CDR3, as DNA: TGTGCCAGCAGCTTAGCCGGGGGGAGTGGCGGTGAGCAGTTCTTC.

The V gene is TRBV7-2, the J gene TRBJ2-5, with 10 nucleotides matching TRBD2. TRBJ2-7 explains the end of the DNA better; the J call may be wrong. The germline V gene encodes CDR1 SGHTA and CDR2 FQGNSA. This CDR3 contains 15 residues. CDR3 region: CASSSLAGATYEQYF. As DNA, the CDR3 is TGTGCCAGCAGCTCCCTAGCGGGGGCCACCTACGAGCAGTACTTC.

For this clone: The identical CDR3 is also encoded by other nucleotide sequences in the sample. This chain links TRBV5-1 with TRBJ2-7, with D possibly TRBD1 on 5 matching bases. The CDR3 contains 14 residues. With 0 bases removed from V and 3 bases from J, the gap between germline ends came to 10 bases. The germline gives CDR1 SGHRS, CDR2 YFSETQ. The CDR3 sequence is CASSLGGLGYEQYF. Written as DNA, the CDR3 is TGCGCCAGCAGCTTGGGGGGCCTTGGCTACGAGCAGTACTTC. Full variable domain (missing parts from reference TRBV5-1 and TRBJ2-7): KAGVTQTPRYLIKTRGQQVTLSCSPISGHRSVSWYQQTPGQGLQFLFEYFSETQRNKGNFPGRFSGRQFSNSRSEMNVSTLELGDSALYLCASSLGGLGYEQYFGPGTRLTVT.

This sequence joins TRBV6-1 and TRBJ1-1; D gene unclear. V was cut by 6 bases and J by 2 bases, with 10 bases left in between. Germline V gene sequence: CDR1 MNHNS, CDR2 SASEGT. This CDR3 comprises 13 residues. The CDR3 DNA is TGTGCCAGCAGCGCTAAAGATAACACTGAAGCTTTCTTT. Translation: CASSAKDNTEAFF.

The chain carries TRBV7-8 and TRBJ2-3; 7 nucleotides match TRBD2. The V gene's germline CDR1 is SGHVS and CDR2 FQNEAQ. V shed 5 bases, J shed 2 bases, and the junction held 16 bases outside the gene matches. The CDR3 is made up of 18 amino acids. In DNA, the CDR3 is TGTGCCAGCAGCCTGGGAAGGCCGGGACTAACGATCACAGATACGCAGTATTTT. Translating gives CASSLGRPGLTITDTQYF.

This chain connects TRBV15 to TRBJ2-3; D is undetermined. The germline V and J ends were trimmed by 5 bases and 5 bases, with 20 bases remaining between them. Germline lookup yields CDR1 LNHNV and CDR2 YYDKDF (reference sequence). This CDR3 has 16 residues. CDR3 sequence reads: CATSVSGRPMVDTQYF. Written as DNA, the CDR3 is TGTGCCACCAGCGTAAGTGGGCGACCCATGGTAGATACGCAGTATTTT.

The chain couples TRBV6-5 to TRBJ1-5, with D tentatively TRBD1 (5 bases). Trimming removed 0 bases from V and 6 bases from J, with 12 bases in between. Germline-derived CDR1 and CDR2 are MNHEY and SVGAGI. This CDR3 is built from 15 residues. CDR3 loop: CASSYSRQGGQPQHF. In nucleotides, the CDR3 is TGTGCCAGCAGTTACTCGAGGCAGGGCGGTCAGCCCCAGCATTTT.

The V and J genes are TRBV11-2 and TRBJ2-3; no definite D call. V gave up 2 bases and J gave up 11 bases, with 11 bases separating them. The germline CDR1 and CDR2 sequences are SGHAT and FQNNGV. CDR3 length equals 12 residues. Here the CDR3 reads CASSLLRSGQYF. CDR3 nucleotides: TGTGCCAGCAGCTTACTACGATCCGGGCAGTATTTT.

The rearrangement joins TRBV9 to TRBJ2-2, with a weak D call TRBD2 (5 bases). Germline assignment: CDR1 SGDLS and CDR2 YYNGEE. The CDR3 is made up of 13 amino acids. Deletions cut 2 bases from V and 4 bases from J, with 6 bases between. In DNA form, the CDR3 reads TGTGCCAGCAGCGTTAGCGTCACCGGGGAGCTGTTTTTT. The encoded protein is CASSVSVTGELFF.

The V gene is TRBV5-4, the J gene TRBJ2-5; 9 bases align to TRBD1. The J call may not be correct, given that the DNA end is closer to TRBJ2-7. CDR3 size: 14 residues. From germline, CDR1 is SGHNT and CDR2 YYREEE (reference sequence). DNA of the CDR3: TGTGCCAGCAGCTTACGGGACAGGGTAGGCGAGCAGTACTTC. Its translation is CASSLRDRVGEQYF.

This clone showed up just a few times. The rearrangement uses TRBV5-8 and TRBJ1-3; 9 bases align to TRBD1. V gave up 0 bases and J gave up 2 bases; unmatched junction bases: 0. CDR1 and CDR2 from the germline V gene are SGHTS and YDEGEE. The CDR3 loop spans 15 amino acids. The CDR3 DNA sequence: TGTGCCAGCAGCTTGGGACAGGGGGCTGGAAACACCATATATTTT. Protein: CASSLGQGAGNTIYF. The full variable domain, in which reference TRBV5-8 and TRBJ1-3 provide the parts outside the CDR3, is EAGVTQSPTHLIKTRGQQATLRCSPISGHTSVYWYQQALGLGLQFLLWYDEGEERNRGNFPPRFSGRQFPNYSSELNVNALELEDSALYLCASSLGQGAGNTIYFGEGSWLTVV.

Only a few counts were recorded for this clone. CDR3 sequence reads: CASQGQGAGDTQYF. CDR3 DNA sequence: TGTGCCAGTCAAGGACAGGGAGCGGGAGATACGCAGTATTTT. V and J are TRBV19 and TRBJ2-3; 8 bases are a match to TRBD1. CDR3 length equals 14 residues. V gave up 8 bases and J gave up 5 bases; unmatched junction bases: 9. The V gene's germline CDR1 is LNHDA and CDR2 SQIVND (reference sequence).